This TCR beta chain emerged from a study of T cell repertoires in cytomegalovirus infection. Study overall: Evidence of both CMV infection and a matching HLA type came from public TCR beta signatures. Study-level findings and limits: The ex vivo response was dominated by HLA-C-restricted CMV-specific TCR beta clonotypes.

Germline CDR1 is SGHTS and CDR2 is YDEGEE. Deletions cut 8 bases from V and 4 bases from J, with 19 bases between. The CDR3 is 15 amino acids. This clonotype has more than one count but fewer than ten. The antigen is not known. TCRdb processed the reads anew with MiXCR; each CDR3 protein has one entry. The sample lists 200,000 to 300,000 distinct CDR3 sequences, roughly an eighth occurring once. This clonotype was obtained from a human donor in good health (CMV status not recorded). Some clones in this sample may be carry-over from other donors' samples. V is TRBV5-8 and J is TRBJ2-1; D perhaps matches TRBD2 (7 bases). Sequencing was carried out using PBMCs. The CDR3 region has the DNA TGTGCCAGTGACTGGGGGGGCGCAGGGTACAATGAGCAGTTCTTC. Translating gives CASDWGGAGYNEQFF.